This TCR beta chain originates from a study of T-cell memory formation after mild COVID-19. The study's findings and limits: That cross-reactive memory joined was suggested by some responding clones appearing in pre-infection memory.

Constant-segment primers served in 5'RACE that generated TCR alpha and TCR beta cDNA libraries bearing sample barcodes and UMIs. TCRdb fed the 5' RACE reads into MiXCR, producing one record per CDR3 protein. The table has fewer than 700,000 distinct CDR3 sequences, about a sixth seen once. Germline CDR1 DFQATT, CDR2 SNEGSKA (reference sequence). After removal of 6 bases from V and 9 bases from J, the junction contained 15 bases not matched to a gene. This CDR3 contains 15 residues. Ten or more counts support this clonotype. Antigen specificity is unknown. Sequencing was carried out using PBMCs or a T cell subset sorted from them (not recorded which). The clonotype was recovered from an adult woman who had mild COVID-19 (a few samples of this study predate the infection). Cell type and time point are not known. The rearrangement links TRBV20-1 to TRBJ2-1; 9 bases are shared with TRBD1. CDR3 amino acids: CSASPGQGLASEQFF. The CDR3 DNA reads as TGCAGTGCGAGTCCGGGACAGGGCTTAGCAAGTGAGCAGTTCTTC.